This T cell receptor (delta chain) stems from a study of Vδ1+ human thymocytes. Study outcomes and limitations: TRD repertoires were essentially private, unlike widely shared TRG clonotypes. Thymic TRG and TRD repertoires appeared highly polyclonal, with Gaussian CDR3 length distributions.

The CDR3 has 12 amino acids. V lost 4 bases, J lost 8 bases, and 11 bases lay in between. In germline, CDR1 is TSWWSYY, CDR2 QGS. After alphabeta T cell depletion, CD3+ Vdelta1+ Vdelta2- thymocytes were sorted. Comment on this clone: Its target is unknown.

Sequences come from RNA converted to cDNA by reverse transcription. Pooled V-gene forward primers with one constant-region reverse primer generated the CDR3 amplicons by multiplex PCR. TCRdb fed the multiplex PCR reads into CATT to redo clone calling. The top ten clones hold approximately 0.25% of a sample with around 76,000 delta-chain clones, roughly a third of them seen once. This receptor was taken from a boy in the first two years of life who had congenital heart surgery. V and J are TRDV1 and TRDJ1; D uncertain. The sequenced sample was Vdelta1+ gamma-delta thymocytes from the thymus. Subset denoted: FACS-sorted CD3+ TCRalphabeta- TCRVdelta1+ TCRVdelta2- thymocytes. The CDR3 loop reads CALGGEGLKLIF. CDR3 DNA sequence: TGTGCTCTTGGGGGAGAGGGGTTGAAACTCATCTTT.